This entry lists 26 T cell receptor beta chains sequenced from one sample in a study of PD-L1 blockade in urothelial cancer. Time point in this sample: peripheral blood 6 weeks after treatment start. Generated by immunoSEQ multiplex PCR, the TCRdb table keeps only in-frame clones and is missing some. The sample yields some 120,000 clones, roughly 82% seen once. The sequencing here drew on PBMCs, taken around atezolizumab (anti-PD-L1) treatment. The receptors originated from a man aged 45-65 years with urothelial cancer.

V and J are TRBV7-6 and TRBJ2-5; 16 nucleotides line up with TRBD2. The junction had 7 bases not matched to a gene; V was cut back by 4 bases and J by 5 bases. From germline, CDR1 is SGHVS and CDR2 FNYEAQ. The CDR3 covers 17 residues. CDR3: CASSSGTSGRVRETQYF. CDR3 sequence (DNA): TGTGCCAGCAGCTCGGGGACTAGCGGGAGGGTGCGGGAGACCCAGTACTTC.

V is TRBV4-1 and J is TRBJ2-2; weak D call: TRBD2 (5 bases). From germline, CDR1 is MGHRA and CDR2 YSYEKL. CDR3 length: 15 amino acids. Trimming removed 0 bases from V and 4 bases from J, with 9 bases in between. The CDR3 reads CASSQDTSPTGELFF. CDR3 coding DNA: TGCGCCAGCAGCCAAGATACTAGTCCCACCGGGGAGCTGTTTTTT.

In this sample, this clone turned up once. The rearrangement uses TRBV4-1 and TRBJ1-1; D is ambiguous. This CDR3 spans 14 amino acids. The germline CDR1 and CDR2 sequences are MGHRA and YSYEKL. Trimming took off 1 base at V and 5 bases at J, with 11 bases between the two ends. In nucleotides, the CDR3 is TGCGCCAGCAGCCAAGGGCAGTCACATACTGAAGCTTTCTTT. Its translation: CASSQGQSHTEAFF.

The rearrangement links TRBV7-3 to TRBJ2-2; TRBD1 matches at 8 bases. CDR3 length equals 18 residues. CDR1 is SGHTA and CDR2 is FQGTGA in the germline V gene. V trimming: 1 base; J trimming: 6 bases; junction bases outside the gene matches: 13. This CDR3 reads CASSLNPFGTGGSGELFF. The DNA of the CDR3 is TGTGCCAGCAGCTTAAATCCTTTCGGTACAGGGGGTTCCGGGGAGCTGTTTTTT.

The chain joins TRBV14 to TRBJ2-7; 13 bases map to TRBD2. Germline V gene lookup returns CDR1 SGHDN and CDR2 FVKESK. The CDR3 is 16 amino acids. V was clipped by 3 bases and J by 4 bases; unmatched bases: 6. CDR3 coding DNA: TGTGCCAGCAGCCAGAAATCGGGACTAGCGGGATACGAGCAGTACTTC. Translated: CASSQKSGLAGYEQYF. Complete variable domain (other parts from reference TRBV14 and TRBJ2-7): EAGVTQFPSHSVIEKGQTVTLRCDPISGHDNLYWYRRVMGKEIKFLLHFVKESKQDESGMPNNRFLAERTGGTYSTLKVQPAELEDSGVYFCASSQKSGLAGYEQYFGPGTRLTVT.

The chain uses TRBV2 and TRBJ2-5, with 9 positions matching TRBD2. V gave up 7 bases and J gave up 0 bases; unmatched junction bases: 3. The CDR3 contains 14 residues. The germline CDR1 and CDR2 sequences are SNHLY and FYNNEI. The CDR3 reads CASKTSGNQETQYF. CDR3 in DNA: TGTGCCAGCAAGACTAGCGGAAACCAAGAGACCCAGTACTTC.

The CDR3 protein is CASSVGPSETGGTQYF. The CDR3 nucleotides read TGTGCCAGCAGCGTAGGCCCTAGCGAGACGGGCGGTACGCAGTATTTT. The rearrangement joins TRBV7-2 to TRBJ2-3; D might be TRBD2 (6 bases). The germline CDR1 and CDR2 sequences are SGHTA and FQGNSA. V lost 5 bases and J lost 8, with 23 bases in between. The CDR3 totals 16 residues.

This sequence joins TRBV19 and TRBJ2-1; 8 nucleotides agree with TRBD1. V gave up 1 base and J gave up 9 bases; unmatched junction bases: 2. The germline gives CDR1 LNHDA, CDR2 SQIVND (reference sequence). The CDR3 sequence is 13 residues long. The CDR3 region is CASSIGQGSEQFF. The CDR3 coding sequence is TGTGCCAGTAGTATAGGACAGGGGAGTGAGCAGTTCTTC. The whole variable domain, filled in from reference TRBV19 and TRBJ2-1, reads DGGITQSPKYLFRKEGQNVTLSCEQNLNHDAMYWYRQDPGQGLRLIYYSQIVNDFQKGDIAEGYSVSREKKESFPLTVTSAQKNPTAFYLCASSIGQGSEQFFGPGTRLTVL.

J is TRBJ2-7 and V is TRBV27, with TRBD2 matching 9 bases. V lost 5 bases and J lost 4; bases outside the gene matches: 6. The germline CDR1 and CDR2 sequences are MNHEY and SMNVEV (reference sequence). The CDR3 is 14 amino acids. For the CDR3, the DNA is TGTGCCAGCAGTCCGACTAGCGGTTATTACGAGCAGTACTTC. This translates into CASSPTSGYYEQYF.

This chain joins TRBV21-1 and TRBJ2-7; the table's TRBD1 call for D was not verified on the DNA. TRBV21-1 is assigned pseudogene status. The CDR3 covers 15 residues. CDR3 DNA: TGTGCCAGCAGCAAAGAGGAGGACAGGTCCGACGAGCAGTACTTC. Translating gives CASSKEEDRSDEQYF.

V and J are TRBV11-2 and TRBJ2-3; the match to TRBD2 covers 15 bases. The CDR3 runs 16 residues. CDR1 SGHAT and CDR2 FQNNGV come from the germline V gene. Trimming removed 4 bases from V and 2 bases from J; junction bases left unmatched: 1. The DNA of the CDR3 is TGTGCCAGCAGCTGGACTAGCGGGAGGGCCACAGATACGCAGTATTTT. It specifies CASSWTSGRATDTQYF.

The rearrangement links TRBV27 to TRBJ1-6; TRBD1 matches 7 bases. The CDR3 runs to 13 residues. J was trimmed by 7 bases and V by 10 bases; bases with no gene match: 7. Germline CDR1 is MNHEY and CDR2 is SMNVEV (reference sequence). As DNA, the CDR3 is TGTGCCACCACGACAGGGTGGAATTCACCCCTCCACTTT. Translating it yields CATTTGWNSPLHF.

The sample holds one count of this clone. The chain is built from TRBV5-1 and TRBJ2-3; 8 bases line up with TRBD2. This CDR3 is 15 amino acids long. The germline CDR1 and CDR2 sequences are SGHRS and YFSETQ. V dropped 0 bases and J dropped 2; count of bases not matched to a gene: 2. CDR3 coding DNA: TGCGCCAGCAGCTTGGATAGCGGGACCACAGATACGCAGTATTTT. The encoded protein is CASSLDSGTTDTQYF.

The V gene is TRBV5-4, the J gene TRBJ2-7, with D perhaps TRBD1 (5 bases). Germline V gives CDR1 SGHNT, CDR2 YYREEE (reference sequence). The CDR3 loop spans 14 amino acids. V gave up 1 base and J gave up 5 bases, with 13 bases separating them. CDR3 DNA: TGTGCCAGCAGCTTGAGGGCAGGGCTCGACGAGCAGTACTTC. This encodes CASSLRAGLDEQYF. Based on the CDR3 plus reference TRBV5-4 and TRBJ2-7, the full variable domain is ETGVTQSPTHLIKTRGQQVTLRCSSQSGHNTVSWYQQALGQGPQFIFQYYREEENGRGNFPPRFSGLQFPNYSSELNVNALELDDSALYLCASSLRAGLDEQYFGPGTRLTVT.

The V call is TRBV2, the J call TRBJ2-1, with TRBD2 as a possible D gene (6 bases). CDR1 SNHLY and CDR2 FYNNEI come from the germline V gene. This CDR3 has 11 amino acids. Between the trimmed V and J ends, which lost 6 bases and 10 bases, there was a span of 10 bases. The CDR3 DNA follows: TGTGCCAGCAGGCTCAGCGGGGAGCAGTTCTTC. It is translated as CASRLSGEQFF.

V is TRBV18 and J is TRBJ2-1; 8 nucleotides align to TRBD2. Germline values: CDR1 KGHSH, CDR2 LQKENI. This CDR3 contains 17 residues. V was pared by 4 bases and J by 4 bases, with 12 bases of the junction left unmatched. Written as DNA, the CDR3 is TGTGCCAGCTCACTCACCAGCGGGAGCCCCCCTTACAATGAGCAGTTCTTC. Protein: CASSLTSGSPPYNEQFF.

Only one count was recorded for this clone. The chain is built from TRBV5-1 and TRBJ2-1; TRBD2 matches at 12 bases. This CDR3 is 16 amino acids long. The germline gives CDR1 SGHRS, CDR2 YFSETQ. V lost 1 base to trimming and J lost 6 bases; unmatched junction nucleotides: 5. The DNA of the CDR3 is TGCGCCAGCAGCTTGCCTGGACTAGCGGGACCCAATGAGCAGTTCTTC. Protein product: CASSLPGLAGPNEQFF.

The chain is built from TRBV6-5 and TRBJ2-7; D unresolved. V lost 4 bases and J 3 bases, leaving 7 bases between the germline ends. Germline V lookup: CDR1 MNHEY, CDR2 SVGAGI. The CDR3 is 12 amino acids. The CDR3 DNA reads TGTGCCAGCAGTTCTACCAACTACGAGCAGTACTTC. Translating gives CASSSTNYEQYF.

The rearrangement uses TRBV28 and TRBJ1-2; the D is unclear. V was pared by 4 bases and J by 9 bases, with 21 bases between. This CDR3 has 15 amino acids. CDR1 and CDR2 (germline): MDHEN, SYDVKM. This chain's CDR3 is CASSSAKIFGVRYTF. CDR3 sequence (DNA): TGTGCCAGCAGTTCCGCCAAGATATTCGGAGTCCGCTACACCTTC.

The J gene is TRBJ1-2, the V gene TRBV21-1; the table's D call, TRBD1, was not checked against the DNA. TRBV21-1 is a pseudogene segment. The CDR3 spans 15 residues. This CDR3 reads CASSKNRAGGSGYTF. CDR3 nucleotides: TGTGCCAGCAGCAAAAACCGTGCAGGGGGCAGTGGCTACACCTTC.

The chain joins TRBV27 to TRBJ1-1; maybe TRBD1 (6 bases). Trimming stripped 6 bases from V and 7 bases from J, with 12 bases between. CDR1 MNHEY and CDR2 SMNVEV come from the germline V gene (reference sequence). This CDR3 is 12 amino acids long. CDR3 in DNA: TGTGCCAGCAGAACAACAGGGTTTGAAGCTTTCTTT. Amino acid sequence: CASRTTGFEAFF.

This chain joins TRBV28 and TRBJ2-2; 15 bases agree with TRBD2. The CDR3 covers 17 residues. Germline lookup yields CDR1 MDHEN and CDR2 SYDVKM. The ends lost 6 bases at V and 6 bases at J; junction bases unmatched: 8. CDR3 protein: CASRRVGLAGGPGELFF. In DNA form, the CDR3 reads TGTGCCAGCAGACGAGTAGGACTAGCGGGAGGGCCCGGGGAGCTGTTTTTT.

The chain has TRBV15 and TRBJ1-5, with TRBD1 matching 7 bases. V dropped 0 bases and J dropped 1; count of bases not matched to a gene: 18. In germline, CDR1 is LNHNV, CDR2 YYDKDF (reference sequence). The CDR3 length is 21 residues. As DNA, the CDR3 is TGTGCCACCAGCAGAGATCATCTACTTTTATCACGGACAGGAAGCAATCAGCCCCAGCATTTT. This translates into CATSRDHLLLSRTGSNQPQHF.

V gene TRBV5-1 combines with J gene TRBJ2-7, with TRBD2 identical over 9 bases. Germline V CDR1 and CDR2: SGHRS, YFSETQ. The CDR3 is 17 amino acids. V was pared by 1 base and J by 1 base, with 9 bases of the junction left unmatched. The CDR3 reads CASSLNSGRSTSYEQYF. CDR3 nucleotide sequence: TGCGCCAGCAGCTTGAACAGCGGGAGGAGTACGTCCTACGAGCAGTACTTC.

The chain recombines TRBV5-4 with TRBJ2-2; D uncertain. CDR1 SGHNT and CDR2 YYREEE come from the germline V gene (reference sequence). Trimming shortened V by 0 bases and J by 6 bases, and 15 bases separated the two germline ends. CDR3 length: 16 amino acids. CDR3 residues: CASSLGWASRAGELFF. The CDR3 DNA reads TGTGCCAGCAGCTTGGGTTGGGCCTCGCGAGCCGGGGAGCTGTTTTTT.

V is TRBV14 and J is TRBJ1-6, with 9 bases fitting TRBD1. Trimming took 5 bases from V and 7 from J; bases not matched to a gene: 6. The CDR3 is 15 amino acids. Per germline, CDR1 SGHDN and CDR2 FVKESK. Written as DNA, the CDR3 is TGTGCCAGCAGCAATACAGGGGGCTGGAATTCACCCCTCCACTTT. This sequence encodes CASSNTGGWNSPLHF.